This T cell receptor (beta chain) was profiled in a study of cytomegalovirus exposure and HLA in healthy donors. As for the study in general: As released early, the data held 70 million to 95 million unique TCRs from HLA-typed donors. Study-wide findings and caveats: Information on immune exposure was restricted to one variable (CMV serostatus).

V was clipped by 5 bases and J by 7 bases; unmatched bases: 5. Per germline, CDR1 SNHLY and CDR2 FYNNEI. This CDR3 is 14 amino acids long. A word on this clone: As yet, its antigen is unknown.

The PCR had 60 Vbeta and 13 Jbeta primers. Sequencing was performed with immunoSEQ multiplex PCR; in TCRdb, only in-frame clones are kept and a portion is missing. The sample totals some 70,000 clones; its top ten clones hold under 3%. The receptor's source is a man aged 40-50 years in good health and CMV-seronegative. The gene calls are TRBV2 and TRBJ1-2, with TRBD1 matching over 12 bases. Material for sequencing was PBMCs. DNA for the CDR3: TGTGCCAGCAGTCCGGGACAGGGGGCTCTTGGCTACACCTTC. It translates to CASSPGQGALGYTF. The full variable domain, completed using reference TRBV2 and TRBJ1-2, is EPEVTQTPSHQVTQMGQEVILRCVPISNHLYFYWYRQILGQKVEFLVSFYNNEISEKSEIFDDQFSVERPDGSNFTLKIRSTKLEDSAMYFCASSPGQGALGYTFGSGTRLTVV.